What follows is one T cell receptor beta chain and its context. This record belongs to a study of technical replicates of blood from four donors. Data came from immunoSEQ multiplex PCR; TCRdb stores just in-frame clones and leaves some out. The data show 72,000 or so clones, around 92% seen once. The CDR3 loop spans 13 amino acids. V lost 7 bases, J lost 6 bases, and 13 bases lay in between. Germline V gene lookup returns CDR1 MNHNS and CDR2 SASEGT. This sequence was found in a human donor in good health. The sample taken for sequencing was T cells isolated from PBMCs. V and J are TRBV6-1 and TRBJ2-1; TRBD1 might be the D (5 bases). Here the CDR3 DNA reads TGTGCCAGCATTTCGTGGACATTCAATGAGCAGTTCTTC. It specifies CASISWTFNEQFF.